Listed here is a single T cell receptor beta chain. The antigen is not known. Germline V gives CDR1 SEHNR, CDR2 FQNEAQ (reference sequence). The CDR3 is 16 amino acids. Trimming cost V 0 bases and J 4 bases, with 15 bases left between them. This record belongs to a study of blood T cells in healthy people across ages. The authors ran a second PCR of about 6 to 11 cycles using a sample-barcoded 5' primer and a J-beta primer mix. Using its own MiXCR run on the 5' RACE reads, TCRdb lists one record per CDR3 protein. The sample holds approximately 760,000 distinct CDR3 sequences, roughly 25% seen once. The total RNA that was extracted per sample amounted to at least 5 micrograms. Study conclusions and caveats: The unsorted PBMCs prevented any conclusive comparison of naive versus antigen-experienced cells. Donors of long life had a larger count of naive CD4+ cells and greater diversity than aged donors.

The sample was also linked to a second study, of T cells of mothers and their children. That study reports: The donors comprised about 6 children and their three healthy Caucasian mothers.

Sequenced material: blood. The chain employs TRBV7-9 and TRBJ2-5; D could derive from TRBD1 or TRBD2 (5 bases each). The TCR was taken from a boy between 10 and 17 years old in good health. CDR3 coding DNA: TGTGCCAGCAGCTTAGCTGGGGCGCTAGCCTCAGAGACCCAGTACTTC. It yields the protein CASSLAGALASETQYF.